These 28 T cell receptor beta chains were sequenced from one sample in a study of Graves' ophthalmopathy and Graves' hyperthyroidism. The TCR beta CDR3 regions underwent amplification from RNA transcripts. RT-PCR in the first round used HTBI primers; a second-round multiplex PCR followed. TCRdb re-derived calls from the multiplex PCR reads in MiXCR, one entry per CDR3 protein. The sample includes roughly 700,000 distinct CDR3 sequences, 40% of them seen just once. Source material: peripheral blood. The receptor set was obtained from an adult man with Graves' ophthalmopathy.

This clonotype was detected ten times or more. The CDR3 bases are TGTGCCAGCAGTTACTCGCTTATAGCGGGAGGATATCACGAGCAGTACTTC. It encodes CASSYSLIAGGYHEQYF. This rearrangement joins TRBV6-6 to TRBJ2-7, with 10 bases that match TRBD2. With V trimmed by 0 bases and J by 5 bases, 10 bases remained unmatched. The CDR3 loop spans 17 amino acids. Germline CDR1 reads MNHNY; CDR2 reads SVGAGI (reference sequence).

DNA for the CDR3: TGTGCCAGCTCACCCGCCAGTCAGGGACAACATGGCTACACCTTC. It translates to CASSPASQGQHGYTF. The rearrangement uses TRBV11-2 and TRBJ1-2; TRBD1 is a possible D gene (6 bases). The CDR3 extends over 15 amino acids. Trimming left V 8 bases short and J 6 bases short, with 22 bases between. The germline CDR1 and CDR2 sequences are SGHAT and FQNNGV.

This clonotype has only a few counts. The chain recombines TRBV15 with TRBJ2-1, with 8 bases matching TRBD1. With V trimmed by 6 bases and J by 1 base, 5 bases remained unmatched. CDR1 and CDR2 from the germline V gene are LNHNV and YYDKDF (reference sequence). The CDR3 extends over 15 amino acids. The CDR3 bases are TGTGCCACCAGGCGGACAGGGCGGTCCTACAATGAGCAGTTCTTC. Amino acid sequence: CATRRTGRSYNEQFF.

V and J are TRBV20-1 and TRBJ1-3; no clear D. The CDR3 extends over 16 amino acids. Per the germline V gene, CDR1 is DFQATT and CDR2 is SNEGSKA (reference sequence). V was clipped by 2 bases and J by 4 bases, with 18 bases between them. The CDR3 DNA is TGCAGTGCTAGACAAAGAGGCTGGAGAACGGGAAACACCATATATTTT. Amino acid sequence: CSARQRGWRTGNTIYF.

The CDR3 region is CASRRKTGSETQYF. In DNA, the CDR3 is TGTGCCAGCAGGCGAAAGACAGGGTCGGAGACCCAGTACTTC. This rearrangement joins TRBV10-3 to TRBJ2-5; the match to TRBD1 covers 7 bases. Germline assignment: CDR1 ENHRY and CDR2 SYGVKD. Unmatched junction bases numbered 13, after V lost 10 bases and J lost 5 bases. The CDR3 is 14 residues long.

This clonotype has just a few counts. The chain links TRBV2 to TRBJ2-2, with 7 bases lining up with TRBD1. With 9 bases clipped from V and 3 bases from J, the junction kept 7 bases outside the gene matches. The CDR3 has 14 amino acids. Germline V gene data show CDR1 as SNHLY and CDR2 as FYNNEI. The CDR3 nucleotides read TGTGCCAGTTTCCTGGACAGGTACACCGGGGAGCTGTTTTTT. This codes for CASFLDRYTGELFF.

This clonotype was seen a handful of times. The chain has TRBV2 and TRBJ1-3; no clear D gene. The V end was cut by 6 bases, the J end by 0 bases, with 12 bases between. This CDR3 comprises 15 residues. CDR1 SNHLY and CDR2 FYNNEI come from the germline V gene. DNA of the CDR3: TGTGCCAGCAGGGGTACACCCCGCTCTGGAAACACCATATATTTT. The encoded protein is CASRGTPRSGNTIYF.

The chain links TRBV28 to TRBJ1-1, with 11 bases that match TRBD1. V trimming: 6 bases; J trimming: 4 bases; junction bases outside the gene matches: 7. The length of the CDR3 is 15 residues. Per the germline V gene, CDR1 is MDHEN and CDR2 is SYDVKM. CDR3 DNA: TGTGCCAGCAGGGGGACAGGGGGTTTGAGCACTGAAGCTTTCTTT. This gives the protein CASRGTGGLSTEAFF.

This clonotype occurred many times. V gene TRBV9 combines with J gene TRBJ1-6; TRBD1 aligns across 8 bases. The germline V gene encodes CDR1 SGDLS and CDR2 YYNGEE. After removal of 5 bases from V and 8 bases from J, the junction contained 6 bases not matched to a gene. This CDR3 is built from 14 residues. CDR3 in DNA: TGTGCCAGCAGAACGGGACAGGCCGATTCACCCCTCCACTTT. This encodes CASRTGQADSPLHF.

V usage is TRBV7-9 and J usage is TRBJ1-4; D gene unclear. CDR1 and CDR2 from the germline V gene are SEHNR and FQNEAQ (reference sequence). Trimming left V 4 bases short and J 8 bases short, with 17 bases between. The CDR3 covers 15 residues. The CDR3: CASSSGPSGWEKLFF. DNA for the CDR3: TGTGCCAGCAGCTCCGGACCTTCTGGTTGGGAAAAACTGTTTTTT.

This clonotype was picked up many times. The chain joins TRBV7-8 to TRBJ1-5, with 7 bases matching TRBD1. Losses at the gene ends were 1 base for V and 3 bases for J; bases not matched to a gene: 6. Germline V CDR1 and CDR2: SGHVS, FQNEAQ. The CDR3 loop spans 16 amino acids. The CDR3 region is CASSLEGRGNNQPQHF. CDR3 bases: TGTGCCAGCAGCTTAGAGGGCAGGGGGAACAATCAGCCCCAGCATTTT.

The chain joins TRBV5-1 to TRBJ2-2; D possibly matches TRBD1 or TRBD2 (5 bases each). Trimming left V 1 base short and J 4 bases short, with 14 bases between. Germline assignment: CDR1 SGHRS and CDR2 YFSETQ. CDR3 length: 16 residues. The CDR3 DNA sequence: TGCGCCAGCAGCTTGTCCATCCTTGGGGGCACCGGGGAGCTGTTTTTT. Protein product: CASSLSILGGTGELFF.

Only a few counts were recorded for this clonotype. V gene TRBV6-1 combines with J gene TRBJ1-2; no clear D. The CDR3 spans 16 residues. Deletions cut 4 bases from V and 7 bases from J, with 22 bases between. Germline V gives CDR1 MNHNS, CDR2 SASEGT. In DNA, the CDR3 is TGTGCCAGCAGTGGGCCTTCTTCTCGATGGGGTCCTGGCTACACCTTC. Its translation is CASSGPSSRWGPGYTF.

This chain uses TRBV20-1 with TRBJ1-5; D gene unclear. With 0 bases removed from V and 2 bases from J, the gap between germline ends came to 11 bases. Looked up from germline, CDR1 is DFQATT and CDR2 is SNEGSKA (reference sequence). This CDR3 has 15 amino acids. CDR3 region: CSARDLVGGNQPQHF. CDR3 DNA sequence: TGCAGTGCTAGAGATCTAGTAGGTGGCAATCAGCCCCAGCATTTT.

CDR3: CASTRGQGAEAFF. As DNA, the CDR3 is TGTGCCAGCACGCGGGGCCAAGGTGCTGAAGCTTTCTTT. This chain joins TRBV2 and TRBJ1-1, with D maybe TRBD1 (5 bases). CDR1 and CDR2 (germline): SNHLY, FYNNEI. The V and J ends lost 7 bases and 6 bases respectively, with 15 bases between them. This CDR3 comprises 13 residues.

A word on this clonotype: Mismatch with germline at one junction end may stem from a read error. The V and J genes are TRBV10-2 and TRBJ2-7, with 11 bases aligning to TRBD1. CDR1 is WSHSY, CDR2 SAAADI, per germline. The length of the CDR3 is 17 residues. Here the CDR3 DNA reads TGTGCCAGCACCACCTGGACAGGGGGCCTTAGTTTTTACGAGCAGTACTTC. Protein: CASTTWTGGLSFYEQYF.

This chain joins TRBV6-6 and TRBJ2-5; tentative D call: TRBD1 (7 bases). The V and J ends lost 2 bases and 4 bases respectively, with 11 bases between them. The CDR3 extends over 14 amino acids. CDR1 is MNHNY and CDR2 is SVGAGI in the germline V gene (reference sequence). CDR3 nucleotides: TGTGCCAGCAGTTACGCCAGGGGGGTAGAGACCCAGTACTTC. Protein: CASSYARGVETQYF.

A remark on this clonotype: The junction does not match germline at one end; this may be a read error. This chain joins TRBV12-3 or TRBV12-4 and TRBJ2-5, with 12 nucleotides matching TRBD2. The CDR3 is made up of 17 amino acids. The CDR3 nucleotides are TGTGCCACCAGTGATCCCGGACTAGCGGGGCACCAAGAGACCCAGTACTTC. Its translation: CATSDPGLAGHQETQYF.

This clonotype has only a few counts. This chain links TRBV9 with TRBJ1-2; a possible D gene is TRBD1 (6 bases). Germline V gene data show CDR1 as SGDLS and CDR2 as YYNGEE. There are 15 residues in the CDR3. Trimming took off 4 bases at V and 8 bases at J, with 21 bases between the two ends. The chain's CDR3 is CASSIGDTPLYGYTF. The CDR3 nucleotides read TGTGCCAGCAGCATTGGGGACACCCCTCTATACGGCTACACCTTC.

CDR3 sequence (DNA): TGTGCCAGCAGTGAAGGCTGGAAAGGGGATGAAAAACTGTTTTTT. It translates to CASSEGWKGDEKLFF. The chain combines TRBV6-9 with TRBJ1-4, with D possibly matching TRBD1 (5 bases). CDR1 and CDR2 from the germline V gene are MNHGY and SVAAGI. V lost 5 bases and J 6 bases, leaving 16 bases between the germline ends. This CDR3 comprises 15 residues.

This clonotype was seen at least ten times. The chain recombines TRBV9 with TRBJ1-1; D uncertain. This CDR3 spans 12 amino acids. The V and J ends lost 6 bases and 2 bases respectively, with 8 bases between them. The V gene's germline CDR1 is SGDLS and CDR2 YYNGEE. For the CDR3, the DNA is TGTGCCAGCACCGGGCTAAACACTGAAGCTTTCTTT. Its protein is CASTGLNTEAFF.

The chain has TRBV2 and TRBJ1-2, with a tentative D call TRBD1 (6 bases). The CDR3 has 12 residues. V gave up 7 bases and J gave up 8 bases, with 14 bases separating them. Germline values: CDR1 SNHLY, CDR2 FYNNEI. CDR3 loop: CASKGPGVGYTF. Here the CDR3 DNA reads TGTGCCAGCAAGGGGCCAGGGGTAGGCTACACCTTC.

This clonotype was observed a handful of times. The chain carries TRBV6-5 and TRBJ2-7, with D hard to call. Trimming left V 0 bases short and J 2 bases short, with 8 bases between. Germline loops: CDR1 MNHEY, CDR2 SVGAGI. The CDR3 sequence is 14 residues long. CDR3: CASSYSRIPYEQYF. CDR3 bases: TGTGCCAGCAGTTACTCTCGGATTCCCTACGAGCAGTACTTC.

In the case of this clonotype: A read error may be the cause here, since a much bigger clone is one base away. The chain links TRBV2 to TRBJ1-1; no clear D. Trimming removed 6 bases at V and 1 base at J, with 9 bases between. In germline, CDR1 is SNHLY, CDR2 FYNNEI. The CDR3 has 13 amino acids. For the CDR3, the DNA is TGTGCCAGCAGCAGCCCGCAGAACACTGAAGCTTTCTTT. It specifies CASSSPQNTEAFF.

This clonotype came up a few times. This chain links TRBV7-9 with TRBJ1-4, with TRBD1 matching over 9 bases. J gave up 7 bases and V 6 bases, and 9 bases lay outside the gene matches. Germline values: CDR1 SEHNR, CDR2 FQNEAQ (reference sequence). The CDR3 is 15 amino acids. Written as DNA, the CDR3 is TGTGCCAGCAGGTTATCGGGACAGGGAGGTGAAAAACTGTTTTTT. Translated: CASRLSGQGGEKLFF.

The chain links TRBV10-3 to TRBJ2-7; the match to TRBD1 covers 8 bases. The CDR3 totals 14 residues. The V and J ends lost 10 bases and 5 bases, in that order; junction bases with no gene match: 13. Germline CDR1 is ENHRY and CDR2 is SYGVKD. The CDR3 bases are TGTGCCAGCAGCCGCACAGGGGGAATAAACGAGCAGTACTTC. It translates to CASSRTGGINEQYF.

The CDR3 nucleotides are TGCAGCACCCAGAGGGGGGGCGCCTTGGCTTATGGCTACACCTTC. Translated: CSTQRGGALAYGYTF. The chain couples TRBV29-1 to TRBJ1-2; tentatively, D is TRBD1 (6 bases). CDR1 and CDR2 (germline): SQVTM, ANQGSEA. The CDR3 loop spans 15 amino acids. Trimming took off 8 bases at V and 5 bases at J, with 24 bases between the two ends.

This clonotype was recorded once. CDR3 region: CAISDGTSGRAADTQYF. Here the CDR3 DNA reads TGTGCCATCAGTGACGGGACTAGCGGGAGGGCCGCAGATACGCAGTATTTT. The chain uses TRBV10-3 and TRBJ2-3; the match to TRBD2 covers 16 bases. CDR1 and CDR2 (germline): ENHRY, SYGVKD. The CDR3 extends over 17 amino acids. V lost 3 bases to trimming and J lost 4 bases; unmatched junction nucleotides: 4.